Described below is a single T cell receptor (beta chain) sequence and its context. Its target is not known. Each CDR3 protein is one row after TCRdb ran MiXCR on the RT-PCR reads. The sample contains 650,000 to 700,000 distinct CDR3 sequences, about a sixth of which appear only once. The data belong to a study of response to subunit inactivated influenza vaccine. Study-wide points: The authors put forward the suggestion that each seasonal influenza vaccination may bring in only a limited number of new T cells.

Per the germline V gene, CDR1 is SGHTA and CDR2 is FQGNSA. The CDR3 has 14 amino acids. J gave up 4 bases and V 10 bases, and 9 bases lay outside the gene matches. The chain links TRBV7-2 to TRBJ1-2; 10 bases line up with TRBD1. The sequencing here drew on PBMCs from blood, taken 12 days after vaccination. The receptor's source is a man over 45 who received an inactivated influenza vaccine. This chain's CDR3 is CATKSTGGAYGYTF. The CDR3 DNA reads TGTGCCACCAAATCGACAGGGGGCGCCTATGGCTACACCTTC.